Below are 17 T cell receptor beta chains sequenced from a single sample in a study of tumor and adjacent non-tumor tissue in lung cancer. TCRbeta libraries were built with three rounds of nested PCR, modified from ARM-PCR. From the multiplex PCR reads, TCRdb called clonotypes with MiXCR, one entry per CDR3 protein. The repertoire has over 60,000 distinct CDR3 sequences, about 80% of them found once; the top ten carry approximately 30%. RNA was extracted from bulk tissue without any cell sorting. What was sequenced was lung tumor tissue. These receptor sequences come from a man in his sixties with non-small cell lung cancer.

This clonotype turned up a few times. This chain joins TRBV6-6 and TRBJ2-3; D remains ambiguous. This CDR3 region has 16 residues. Germline V gene sequence: CDR1 MNHNY, CDR2 SVGAGI (reference sequence). CDR3 sequence: CVSSNHLALFPDTQYF. The CDR3 DNA follows: TGTGTCAGTAGTAACCACTTGGCGCTGTTCCCAGATACGCAGTATTTT.

This chain uses TRBV18 with TRBJ2-7; no definite D call. The CDR3 sequence is 15 residues long. From germline, CDR1 is KGHSH and CDR2 LQKENI. V was shortened by 3 bases and J by 0 bases, with 12 bases between the two germline ends. CDR3 sequence: CASSPFVTSSYEQYF. As DNA, the CDR3 is TGTGCCAGCTCACCCTTTGTGACAAGCTCCTACGAGCAGTACTTC. Full variable domain (outside the CDR3, taken from reference TRBV18 and TRBJ2-7): NAGVMQNPRHLVRRRGQEARLRCSPMKGHSHVYWYRQLPEEGLKFMVYLQKENIIDESGMPKERFSAEFPKEGPSILRIQQVVRGDSAAYFCASSPFVTSSYEQYFGPGTRLTVT.

This clonotype came up once. J is TRBJ1-5 and V is TRBV28; D gene unclear. The CDR3 is 13 amino acids. The V gene's germline CDR1 is MDHEN and CDR2 SYDVKM. The V gene lost 7 bases and the J gene lost 10 bases, with 17 bases spanning the gap. CDR3 DNA: TGTGCCAGCACTAGGGCTAGCAGTCAACCCCAGCATTTT. This translates into CASTRASSQPQHF.

The J gene is TRBJ2-7, the V gene TRBV29-1; 7 bases align to TRBD1. Germline V gene lookup returns CDR1 SQVTM and CDR2 ANQGSEA. The CDR3 length is 13 residues. The CDR3 region has the DNA TGCGACGTTGTGTGGGACAGCTCCTACGAGCAGTACTTC. Its protein is CDVVWDSSYEQYF.

In regard to this clonotype: As the CDR3 is not closed by the conserved phenylalanine or tryptophan, this likely results from a read error. V usage is TRBV20-1 and J usage is TRBJ1-5; 8 positions match TRBD1. The CDR3 has 14 residues. Germline CDR1 reads DFQATT; CDR2 reads SNEGSKA (reference sequence). The CDR3 nucleotides are TGCAGTGTGTCCTCAGGGACAGGCCATCAGCCACAGCATTAT. Amino acids: CSVSSGTGHQPQHY.

This clonotype appeared once. Sequence at one end of the junction differs from germline and may be a read error. This chain uses TRBV6-5 with TRBJ2-5, with D uncertain. Germline V gene sequence: CDR1 MNHEY, CDR2 SVGAGI. The CDR3 sequence is 13 residues long. CDR3 in amino acids: CACRPSPGETQHF. Here the CDR3 DNA reads TGTGCCTGCAGGCCCTCGCCTGGCGAGACCCAGCACTTC.

This clonotype was observed a few times. Given a much more abundant clone one base away, this may be a read error. No DNA is shown, since the ends of the CDR3 on it are uncertain; the CDR3 is the one TCRdb lists. The rearrangement links TRBV20-1 to TRBJ2-5; TRBD1, the table's D call, was not compared with the DNA. Germline-derived CDR1 and CDR2 are DFQATT and SNEGSKA (reference sequence). The length of the CDR3 is 17 amino acids, counting both ends. CDR3 amino acids: CSARYFGQGADGETQCF.

The V call is TRBV20-1, the J call TRBJ2-7; no clear D. The germline gives CDR1 DFQATT, CDR2 SNEGSKA (reference sequence). The CDR3 spans 13 residues. V was cut by 7 bases and J by 12 bases, with 25 bases left in between. CDR3 amino acids: CSGLAENCYGRYF. Here the CDR3 DNA reads TGCAGTGGCTTAGCAGAGAATTGCTACGGGCGGTACTTC.

On this clonotype: The CDR3 does not end in the conserved phenylalanine or tryptophan, so this is likely a read error. This chain uses TRBV20-1 with TRBJ2-1, with 12 bases that match TRBD2. The CDR3 is 18 residues long. The germline gives CDR1 DFQATT, CDR2 SNEGSKA (reference sequence). The CDR3 is CNAGLGLAGGPWFNEQFS. CDR3 nucleotides: TGCAATGCTGGCCTAGGGCTAGCGGGAGGGCCTTGGTTCAATGAGCAGTTCTCC.

As regards this clonotype: Here the CDR3 omits its conserved ending phenylalanine or tryptophan, so a read error is the likely source. The DNA is omitted, as the CDR3 cannot be located on it reliably, and the CDR3 follows TCRdb's listing. The chain's CDR3 is CASSLELATNEKLSL. The chain joins TRBV5-1 to TRBJ1-4. Per germline, CDR1 SGHRS and CDR2 YFSETQ. The CDR3 totals 15 residues, both ends included.

With respect to this clonotype: Sequence at one end of the junction differs from germline and may be a read error. V is TRBV10-3 and J is TRBJ2-3, with D perhaps matching TRBD2 (6 bases). The CDR3 spans 15 residues. The germline V gene encodes CDR1 ENHRY and CDR2 SYGVKD. The CDR3 DNA sequence: TGTGCCATCACTGAGTGGATTAGCGGCACAGATATGCAGTATTTT. Translation gives CAITEWISGTDMQYF.

With regard to this clonotype: This sequence may be a read error, since a much larger clone differs from it by one base. This chain uses TRBV20-1 with TRBJ2-5; TRBD1 is a possible D gene (5 bases). Germline values: CDR1 DFQATT, CDR2 SNEGSKA (reference sequence). CDR3 length equals 12 residues. The CDR3 spells CSAIGAAETKYF. CDR3 nucleotide sequence: TGCAGTGCTATAGGGGCGGCGGAGACCAAGTACTTC.

The rearrangement links TRBV20-1 to TRBJ1-1, with D uncertain. With 3 bases removed from V and 5 bases from J, the gap between germline ends came to 10 bases. This CDR3 is built from 12 residues. Germline V lookup: CDR1 DFQATT, CDR2 SNEGSKA (reference sequence). This CDR3 reads CSASWWMTEAFF. As DNA, the CDR3 is TGCAGTGCTAGTTGGTGGATGACTGAAGCTTTCTTT.

J is TRBJ2-7 and V is TRBV11-1, with TRBD2 matching over 7 bases. This CDR3 region has 14 residues. Germline assignment: CDR1 SGHAT and CDR2 FQDESV (reference sequence). Trimming took 9 bases from V and 5 from J; bases not matched to a gene: 13. The DNA of the CDR3 is TGTGCCAGAAAGCGGGATAGGACTATCCACGAGCAGTACTTC. Translating gives CARKRDRTIHEQYF.

To note about this clonotype: Since a much larger clone is just one base distant, this may be a read error. This sequence joins TRBV25-1 and TRBJ2-5; 8 bases are shared with TRBD1. The CDR3 sequence is 15 residues long. J gave up 4 bases and V 4 bases, and 8 bases lay outside the gene matches. Per the germline V gene, CDR1 is MGHDK and CDR2 is SYGVNS. The CDR3 DNA sequence: TGTGCCAGCAGTGGACAGGGGAGGAGCTTAGAGACCCAGTACTTC. Translation: CASSGQGRSLETQYF. The full variable domain, in which reference TRBV25-1 and TRBJ2-5 provide the parts outside the CDR3, is EADIYQTPRYLVIGTGKKITLECSQTMGHDKMYWYQQDPGMELHLIHYSYGVNSTEKGDLSSESTVSRIRTEHFPLTLESARPSHTSQYLCASSGQGRSLETQYFGPGTRLLVL.

This rearrangement joins TRBV5-1 to TRBJ2-3; D remains unclear. This CDR3 is 16 amino acids long. V was cut by 6 bases and J by 1 base, with 18 bases left in between. CDR1 is SGHRS, CDR2 YFSETQ, per germline. This chain's CDR3 is CASKGFTRFGTDTQYF. CDR3 coding DNA: TGCGCCAGCAAAGGCTTCACGAGGTTCGGCACAGATACGCAGTATTTT.

This clonotype was counted only a few times. A much larger clone sits a single nucleotide away, making a read error possible. V is TRBV20-1 and J is TRBJ2-3; 7 nucleotides align to TRBD1. V was clipped by 7 bases and J by 2 bases; unmatched bases: 9. The CDR3 is 14 amino acids. From germline, CDR1 is DFQATT and CDR2 SNEGSKA (reference sequence). For the CDR3, the DNA is TGCAGTGTAGAAACAGGGGAGACCACAGATACGCAGTATTTT. This encodes CSVETGETTDTQYF.